The clone carrying this T cell receptor (beta chain) was seen only once. This entry is derived from a study of blood T cell repertoires in COVID-19. On the study more broadly: Acute and convalescent COVID-19 specimens originated in the United States, Italy and Spain.

The CDR3 has 14 residues. Trimming cost V 6 bases and J 4 bases, with 13 bases left between them. Germline loops: CDR1 SNHLY, CDR2 FYNNEI. Generated by immunoSEQ multiplex PCR, the TCRdb table keeps only in-frame clones and is missing some. The sample consists of roughly 700,000 clones, about nine tenths of them appearing once. This chain uses TRBV2 with TRBJ1-3; no definite D call. This TCR came from a young woman with acute or convalescent COVID-19. Material: peripheral blood. This chain's CDR3 is CASRTELFGNTIYF. The CDR3 DNA is TGTGCCAGCAGAACAGAATTATTCGGAAACACCATATATTTT.